Listed below are T cell receptor beta chains from one sample, sequenced in a study of cytomegalovirus exposure and HLA in healthy donors. Sequencing used immunoSEQ multiplex PCR; TCRdb keeps in-frame clones, though not all of them. In the table there are approximately 91,000 clones, less than 70% of which are singletons. Sequenced sample: PBMCs. The receptors originated from a human donor in good health. The CDR3 runs from the conserved cysteine through the conserved F or W. The order of the fields is D gene, clone size, J gene, V gene, CDR3 DNA, CDR3 protein. A D gene is named only where the DNA matches it firmly. Not all rows give a size; the values are once, few, many and, for expanded clones, a class.

>TRBD1|NA|TRBJ2-5|TRBV4-1
TGCGCCAGCAGCCAAGACTTGGGGACAGGGGGAGCAGAGACCCAGTACTTC
CASSQDLGTGGAETQYF
>NA|few|TRBJ1-4|TRBV7-9
TGTGCCAGCAGCTTGGCAGGGTCTGAAAAACTGTTTTTT
CASSLAGSEKLFF
>NA|few|TRBJ2-5|TRBV9
TGTGCCAGCAGCGTAGGAGGGTGGCAAGAGACCCAGTACTTC
CASSVGGWQETQYF
>TRBD2|NA|TRBJ2-1|TRBV5-1
TGCGCCAGCAGCGGACTAGCCTTTAACAATGAGCAGTTCTTC
CASSGLAFNNEQFF
>NA|NA|TRBJ2-5|TRBV7-3
TGTGCCAGCAGCTTATCGAGGGACATTTCTGAGACCCAGTACTTC
CASSLSRDISETQYF
>NA|NA|TRBJ2-3|TRBV9
TGTGCCAGCAGCGAGACTCCTCCCACAGATACGCAGTATTTT
CASSETPPTDTQYF
>TRBD2|few|TRBJ2-1|TRBV9
TGTGCCAGCAGCGTCCCTAGCGGGGGGGCGGGTGAGCAGTTCTTC
CASSVPSGGAGEQFF
>NA|NA|TRBJ2-1|TRBV9
TGTGCCAGCAGCCCGACGGACAGAGAGCAGTTCTTC
CASSPTDREQFF
>TRBD1|few|TRBJ2-7|TRBV5-1
TGCGCCAGCAGCGGAGGGACAGGGGGGGACGAGCAGTACTTC
CASSGGTGGDEQYF
>TRBD1|NA|TRBJ2-2|TRBV7-2
TGTGCCAGCAGCCCCTGGACAGGTACCGGGGAGCTGTTTTTT
CASSPWTGTGELFF
>TRBD1|NA|TRBJ1-1|TRBV5-5
TGTGCCAGCAGCGCGATCAGGGGGGAGAGAAGGACTGAAGCTTTCTTT
CASSAIRGERRTEAFF
>NA|NA|TRBJ1-2|TRBV6-1
TGTGCCAGCAGTCCTAACGTCATAGTTAGTTACACCTTC
CASSPNVIVSYTF
>NA|NA|TRBJ1-6|TRBV4-1
TGCGCCAGCAGCCAAGATCCCCCGAGCTCCTATAATTCACCCCTCCACTTT
CASSQDPPSSYNSPLHF
>TRBD1|few|TRBJ2-4|TRBV7-2
TGTGCCAGCAGCGCGCGGGACAGGGGGTTTGGAAACATTCAGTACTTC
CASSARDRGFGNIQYF
>TRBD2|NA|TRBJ2-3|TRBV7-6
TGTGCCAGCAGCTCCGGACTAGCGGGGGGCCGTGCAGATACGCAGTATTTT
CASSSGLAGGRADTQYF
>NA|NA|TRBJ1-5|TRBV9
TGTGCCAGCAGCGTAGGGGCTAGCAATCAGCCCCAGCATTTT
CASSVGASNQPQHF
>TRBD2|NA|TRBJ2-5|TRBV7-9
TGTGCCAGCAGCTCAAGCGGGGGGGATCTTAACCAAGAGACCCAGTACTTC
CASSSSGGDLNQETQYF
>TRBD1|NA|TRBJ2-7|TRBV5-1
TGCGCCAGCAGCACGGTCGGACTAGTACCGGGACAGGGGACCTACGAGCAGTACTTC
CASSTVGLVPGQGTYEQYF
>TRBD2|NA|TRBJ2-3|TRBV15
TGTGCCACCAGCAGAGATAGCGCGGGGGGGCCAGATACGCAGTATTTT
CATSRDSAGGPDTQYF
>NA|NA|TRBJ1-5|TRBV6-5
TGTGCCAGCAGTTACTCCTCGGGGAAATCGAATCAGCCCCAGCATTTT
CASSYSSGKSNQPQHF
>NA|NA|TRBJ1-2|TRBV28
TGTGCCAGCAGTTCGAACAGGGACGGCTACACCTTC
CASSSNRDGYTF
>NA|few|TRBJ1-3|TRBV11-2
TGTGCCAGCAGCTTAGGGGAGGTTGGAAACACCATATATTTT
CASSLGEVGNTIYF
>TRBD2|NA|TRBJ2-1|TRBV4-3
TGCGCCAGCAGCCAGCGTCCGACTGGGACTAGCGATTACAATGAGCAGTTCTTC
CASSQRPTGTSDYNEQFF
>NA|NA|TRBJ1-1|TRBV5-4
TGTGCCAGCAGCTTACGACAGCTGAACACTGAAGCTTTCTTT
CASSLRQLNTEAFF
>TRBD2|NA|TRBJ2-3|TRBV5-1
TGCGCCAGCAGCTTAGGCGGGGGTAGCACAGATACGCAGTATTTT
CASSLGGGSTDTQYF
>NA|NA|TRBJ1-1|TRBV20-1
TGCAGTGCTAGAGTGGGCGCTTTCTTT
CSARVGAFF
>TRBD1|NA|TRBJ1-5|TRBV15
TGTGCCACCAGCAGCAGACAGGGTTTTTATCAGCCCCAGCATTTT
CATSSRQGFYQPQHF
>NA|NA|TRBJ1-1|TRBV18
TGTGCCAGCTCACCATTTACGGGGGACCTGAACACTGAAGCTTTCTTT
CASSPFTGDLNTEAFF
>NA|NA|TRBJ1-1|TRBV5-4
TGTGCCAGCAGTCAGAACACTGAAGCTTTCTTT
CASSQNTEAFF
>TRBD1|NA|TRBJ1-1|TRBV7-9
TGTGCCAGCAGCTTTCGGACAGGTCGTAACACTGAAGCTTTCTTT
CASSFRTGRNTEAFF
>TRBD1|NA|TRBJ1-4|TRBV5-4
TGTGCCAGCAGCGTCCGGGACAGCGGAGAAAAACTGTTTTTT
CASSVRDSGEKLFF
>NA|few|TRBJ1-4|TRBV5-1
TGCGCCAGCAGCTGGACAGTGGGGGAAAAACTGTTTTTT
CASSWTVGEKLFF
>NA|NA|TRBJ2-2|TRBV14
TGTGCCAGCAGCCCGGCATCCGGGGGGCTAGGCACCGGGGAGCTGTTTTTT
CASSPASGGLGTGELFF
>NA|few|TRBJ2-7|TRBV9
TGTGCCAGCAGCGTAGCTACTGGAGAGAGCTCCTACGAGCAGTACTTC
CASSVATGESSYEQYF
>TRBD2|NA|TRBJ2-7|TRBV2
TGTGCCAGCCTCCGGGAGGCCGGGTCCGAGCAGTACTTC
CASLREAGSEQYF
>NA|few|TRBJ2-3|TRBV2
TGTGCCAGCAGTCAGGTGACAGATACGCAGTATTTT
CASSQVTDTQYF
>TRBD1|NA|TRBJ1-3|TRBV9
TGTGCCAGCAGCGCATATACAGGGGGGGCTGGAAACACCATATATTTT
CASSAYTGGAGNTIYF
>TRBD2|NA|TRBJ2-5|TRBV7-3
TGTGCCAGCAGCCCGAGCGGGGGGGCCTTAAGGCAAGAGACCCAGTACTTC
CASSPSGGALRQETQYF
>TRBD1|NA|TRBJ1-1|TRBV18
TGTGCCAGCTCACCACGGACAGGGGGCTCGGACACTGAAGCTTTCTTT
CASSPRTGGSDTEAFF
>NA|NA|TRBJ2-2|TRBV6-5
TGTGCCAGCAGCTCACAGGGTGGGGAGCTGTTTTTT
CASSSQGGELFF
>TRBD2|NA|TRBJ2-3|TRBV4-3
TGCGCCAGCAGCCCGCTAGCGGGGACTAGCACAGATACGCAGTATTTT
CASSPLAGTSTDTQYF
>TRBD1|NA|TRBJ2-1|TRBV5-5
TGTGCCGGCCCCTGGGGGACAGGGCCCTACAATGAGCAGTTCTTC
CAGPWGTGPYNEQFF
>TRBD1|NA|TRBJ1-1|TRBV6-5
TGTGCCAGCAGCCACAGGGGGTCTACTGAAGCTTTCTTT
CASSHRGSTEAFF
>NA|NA|TRBJ1-5|TRBV7-6
TGTGCCAGCAGCTTAATGACAGATGATCAGCCCCAGCATTTT
CASSLMTDDQPQHF
>NA|NA|TRBJ2-7|TRBV29-1
TGCAGCGCGGACAGCTACGAGCAGTACTTC
CSADSYEQYF
>NA|NA|TRBJ1-4|TRBV7-3
TGTGCCAGCAGCTTAGGAGGGGAAATTAATGAAAAACTGTTTTTT
CASSLGGEINEKLFF
>NA|NA|TRBJ1-4|TRBV27
TGTGCCAGCAGTTTAATGGCCCTTAATGAAAAACTGTTTTTT
CASSLMALNEKLFF
>NA|NA|TRBJ1-5|TRBV5-4
TGTGCCAGCAGCTCCGGGTCAAATTTACCCCAGCATTTT
CASSSGSNLPQHF
>TRBD1|NA|TRBJ1-1|TRBV5-1
TGCGCCAGCAGCTTGCTGGGACAGGGCACTGAAGCTTTCTTT
CASSLLGQGTEAFF
>NA|NA|TRBJ1-4|TRBV6-1
TGTGCCAGCAGTGAACTAGTCAGGGTCGGGGAAAAACTGTTTTTT
CASSELVRVGEKLFF
>TRBD1|few|TRBJ2-7|TRBV15
TGTGCCACCAGCAGAGAAGGAGGGACAGGGGGCCTCGAGCAGTACTTC
CATSREGGTGGLEQYF
>NA|NA|TRBJ1-1|TRBV7-2
TGTGCCAGCAGCTTATTTCGCGGTGAGGCCACGAACACTGAAGCTTTCTTT
CASSLFRGEATNTEAFF
>TRBD1|once|TRBJ2-1|TRBV5-1
TGCGCCAGCAGCACCGGACAGGGAGGTTACAATGAGCAGTTCTTC
CASSTGQGGYNEQFF
>NA|NA|TRBJ1-1|TRBV10-3
TGTGCCATCAGTGAGTCTAACGGACTAACTACTGAAGCTTTCTTT
CAISESNGLTTEAFF
>TRBD2|NA|TRBJ2-3|TRBV5-6
TGTGCCAGCAGCCCCCCACTAGCGGGGGGGCCCTATACGCAGTATTTT
CASSPPLAGGPYTQYF
>TRBD1|NA|TRBJ2-1|TRBV6-6
TGTGCCAGCAGCCTTGACAGGGACAATGAGCAGTTCTTC
CASSLDRDNEQFF
>NA|NA|TRBJ2-3|TRBV13
TGTGCCAGCAGTTTCGACCCCCCGGGGGCTAGCGGTGGCACAGATACGCAGTATTTT
CASSFDPPGASGGTDTQYF
>NA|once|TRBJ1-5|TRBV6-1
TGTGCCAGCAGTTATGGGGGAGGGGATCAGCCCCAGCATTTT
CASSYGGGDQPQHF
>NA|NA|TRBJ1-6|TRBV4-3
TGCGCCAGCAGCCAAGAAAAAGGGGATATTAATTCACCCCTCCACTTT
CASSQEKGDINSPLHF
>NA|NA|TRBJ1-2|TRBV6-4
TGTGCCAGCAGTCCCTTAGCGACCGCTGGCTACACCTTC
CASSPLATAGYTF